These 24 T cell receptor beta chains were sequenced from one sample in a study of T-cell memory formation after mild COVID-19. Using its own MiXCR run on the 5' RACE reads, TCRdb lists one record per CDR3 protein. The table includes approximately 250,000 distinct CDR3 sequences, 16% detected once. The sample was PBMCs or a T cell subset sorted from them (not recorded which). The receptors here all came from a man younger than 35 who had mild COVID-19 (a few samples of this study predate the infection). Cell type and time point are not known.

The table lists this clonotype with many counts. The genes are TRBV7-2 and TRBJ2-1, with D perhaps TRBD2 (6 bases). V gave up 3 bases and J gave up 6 bases, with 9 bases separating them. This CDR3 is built from 13 residues. Germline loops: CDR1 SGHTA, CDR2 FQGNSA. Here the CDR3 reads CASSLDYRNEQFF. The CDR3 DNA follows: TGTGCCAGCAGCTTGGACTACCGCAATGAGCAGTTCTTC.

The chain couples TRBV27 to TRBJ1-2; tentatively, D is TRBD1 (6 bases). The V end lost 6 bases, the J end lost 6 bases, and 14 bases lay between the germline ends. Looked up from germline, CDR1 is MNHEY and CDR2 is SMNVEV (reference sequence). The CDR3 totals 13 residues. The CDR3, as DNA: TGTGCCAGCAGCCACCAACAGGGACATGGCTACACCTTC. The encoded protein is CASSHQQGHGYTF.

In this sample, this clonotype turned up a few times. The chain joins TRBV4-2 to TRBJ2-6; D uncertain. V lost 0 bases to trimming and J lost 0 bases, with 9 bases between them. Germline values: CDR1 LGHNA, CDR2 YNFKEQ. The CDR3 has 17 amino acids. CDR3 sequence reads: CASSQDRRNSGANVLTF. CDR3 nucleotide sequence: TGTGCCAGCAGCCAAGACCGCCGGAACTCTGGGGCCAACGTCCTGACTTTC.

The chain has TRBV7-8 and TRBJ2-5, with D unresolved. Deletions cut 7 bases from V and 0 bases from J, with 12 bases between. The CDR3 totals 14 residues. Germline CDR1 is SGHVS and CDR2 is FQNEAQ. CDR3 sequence reads: CASTPMGYQETQYF. CDR3 nucleotides: TGTGCCAGCACCCCTATGGGGTACCAAGAGACCCAGTACTTC. The entire variable domain, with the rest obtained from reference TRBV7-8 and TRBJ2-5, is as follows: GAGVSQSPRYKVAKRGQDVALRCDPISGHVSLFWYQQALGQGPEFLTYFQNEAQLDKSGLPSDRFFAERPEGSVSTLKIQRTQQEDSAVYLCASTPMGYQETQYFGPGTRLLVL.

A few counts support this clonotype. The V and J genes are TRBV29-1 and TRBJ2-5, with 7 bases fitting TRBD2. V gave up 7 bases and J gave up 0 bases; unmatched junction bases: 8. The CDR3 sequence is 14 residues long. Looked up from germline, CDR1 is SQVTM and CDR2 is ANQGSEA. CDR3 sequence reads: CSAPVGGYQETQYF. The CDR3 region has the DNA TGCAGCGCCCCCGTGGGGGGGTACCAAGAGACCCAGTACTTC. Using reference TRBV29-1 and TRBJ2-5 for the parts outside the CDR3, the full variable domain is SAVISQKPSRDICQRGTSLTIQCQVDSQVTMMFWYRQQPGQSLTLIATANQGSEATYESGFVIDKFPISRPNLTFSTLTVSNMSPEDSSIYLCSAPVGGYQETQYFGPGTRLLVL.

The V gene is TRBV24-1, the J gene TRBJ1-2; D is unclear. This CDR3 contains 15 residues. The V end was cut by 4 bases, the J end by 2 bases, with 13 bases between. Germline V gene data show CDR1 as KGHDR and CDR2 as SFDVKD. CDR3 region: CATSDRASPNYGYTF. CDR3 nucleotide sequence: TGTGCCACCAGTGACCGGGCGAGTCCCAACTATGGCTACACCTTC.

This clonotype showed up just a few times. The chain is built from TRBV7-2 and TRBJ2-1, with D perhaps matching TRBD1 or TRBD2 (5 bases each). The CDR3 consists of 13 residues. V lost 1 base and J 14 bases, leaving 15 bases between the germline ends. The germline gives CDR1 SGHTA, CDR2 FQGNSA. CDR3 residues: CASSLEEARVKFF. In DNA form, the CDR3 reads TGTGCCAGCAGCTTAGAGGAGGCCAGGGTAAAGTTCTTC.

This clonotype was detected only a few times. CDR3 in amino acids: CASSRQYNPDSGNTIYF. The CDR3 DNA follows: TGTGCCAGTAGTCGCCAGTACAATCCGGACTCTGGAAACACCATATATTTT. V and J are TRBV19 and TRBJ1-3; no firm D call. V shed 5 bases and J shed 0 bases, with 17 bases lying between them. The CDR3 extends over 17 amino acids. In germline, CDR1 is LNHDA, CDR2 SQIVND (reference sequence).

This clonotype occurred a few times. The rearrangement uses TRBV20-1 and TRBJ2-7; tentatively, D is TRBD2 (5 bases). Germline V lookup: CDR1 DFQATT, CDR2 SNEGSKA (reference sequence). The CDR3 spans 14 residues. V shed 1 base and J shed 3 bases, with 13 bases lying between them. The CDR3 DNA follows: TGCAGTGCTAGAGTATCCCCTAGCAACTACGAGCAGTACTTC. Its protein is CSARVSPSNYEQYF.

This clonotype has more than one count but fewer than ten. The chain recombines TRBV5-1 with TRBJ2-1; TRBD2 matches at 11 bases. CDR1 is SGHRS, CDR2 YFSETQ, per germline. The ends lost 4 bases at V and 5 bases at J; junction bases unmatched: 5. The CDR3 loop spans 15 amino acids. CDR3 residues: CASSVLAGAHNEQFF. In DNA form, the CDR3 reads TGCGCCAGCAGCGTACTAGCGGGGGCCCACAATGAGCAGTTCTTC.

This clonotype has at least ten counts. The CDR3 here is CASAGALNTGELFF. The CDR3 DNA is TGCGCCTCCGCCGGGGCCCTGAACACCGGGGAGCTGTTTTTT. V is TRBV5-1 and J is TRBJ2-2, with D tentatively TRBD1 or TRBD2 (5 bases each). Germline V gene data show CDR1 as SGHRS and CDR2 as YFSETQ. Trimming pared 10 bases from V and 1 base from J, leaving 14 bases between. The CDR3 contains 14 residues.

Ten or more counts support this clonotype. The V and J genes are TRBV6-2 or TRBV6-3 and TRBJ1-6; TRBD1 matches at 8 bases. The V and J ends lost 4 bases and 6 bases, in that order; junction bases with no gene match: 5. The CDR3 length is 15 residues. The germline V gene has CDR1 MNHEY and CDR2 SVGEGT. The CDR3 sequence: CASSSRGRGNSPLHF. The DNA for the CDR3 is TGTGCCAGCAGTTCCAGGGGGCGCGGTAATTCACCCCTCCACTTT.

This clonotype was counted only a few times. The chain uses TRBV7-2 and TRBJ2-3; D gene unclear. The germline V gene encodes CDR1 SGHTA and CDR2 FQGNSA. The V gene lost 3 bases and the J gene lost 2 bases, with 12 bases spanning the gap. The CDR3 totals 15 residues. In nucleotides, the CDR3 is TGTGCCAGCAGCTTTGGAGAAGTAGCCACAGATACGCAGTATTTT. Protein product: CASSFGEVATDTQYF.

The V and J genes are TRBV4-1 and TRBJ2-3; the D is unclear. The CDR3 consists of 14 residues. Between the trimmed V and J ends, which lost 0 bases and 3 bases, there was a span of 7 bases. The germline V gene encodes CDR1 MGHRA and CDR2 YSYEKL. DNA of the CDR3: TGCGCCAGCAGCCAAGACAGGCAGACAGATACGCAGTATTTT. Encoded protein: CASSQDRQTDTQYF.

The table lists this clonotype with a few counts. This rearrangement joins TRBV5-5 to TRBJ2-5, with 9 bases lining up with TRBD2. The V and J ends lost 2 bases and 3 bases, in that order; junction bases with no gene match: 5. This CDR3 spans 15 amino acids. CDR1 and CDR2 from the germline V gene are SGHKS and YYEKEE (reference sequence). CDR3 coding DNA: TGTGCCAGCAGCTTTATTGAGCGGGGGGAAGAGACCCAGTACTTC. It encodes CASSFIERGEETQYF.

This clonotype was counted only a few times. The V and J genes are TRBV5-5 and TRBJ1-2; TRBD1 is a possible D gene (5 bases). The germline V gene has CDR1 SGHKS and CDR2 YYEKEE (reference sequence). This CDR3 region has 15 residues. V was shortened by 4 bases and J by 1 base, with 14 bases between the two germline ends. CDR3 region: CASSRLTDSNYGYTF. Here the CDR3 DNA reads TGTGCCAGCAGCCGACTAACTGACAGTAACTATGGCTACACCTTC. Drawing the rest from reference TRBV5-5 and TRBJ1-2, the complete variable domain is DAGVTQSPTHLIKTRGQQVTLRCSPISGHKSVSWYQQVLGQGPQFIFQYYEKEERGRGNFPDRFSARQFPNYSSELNVNALLLGDSALYLCASSRLTDSNYGYTFGSGTRLTVV.

This clonotype was recorded a few times. One end of the junction varies from germline; a read error may be responsible. This chain connects TRBV7-7 to TRBJ2-5; D could derive from TRBD1 or TRBD2 (5 bases each). Germline V lookup: CDR1 SSHAT, CDR2 FNYEAQ (reference sequence). The CDR3 sequence is 14 residues long. As DNA, the CDR3 is TGTGCTAGCAGCTCAGGACAAGGGACAGAGACCCAGTACTTC. This gives the protein CASSSGQGTETQYF.

This clonotype was observed a few times. J is TRBJ1-1 and V is TRBV5-1; tentative D call: TRBD1 (5 bases). Looked up from germline, CDR1 is SGHRS and CDR2 is YFSETQ. The CDR3 contains 14 residues. V was cut by 0 bases and J by 0 bases, with 6 bases left in between. The CDR3 nucleotides read TGCGCCAGCAGCTTGGACAGGATGAACACTGAAGCTTTCTTT. It is translated as CASSLDRMNTEAFF. The full variable domain, in which reference TRBV5-1 and TRBJ1-1 provide the parts outside the CDR3, is KAGVTQTPRYLIKTRGQQVTLSCSPISGHRSVSWYQQTPGQGLQFLFEYFSETQRNKGNFPGRFSGRQFSNSRSEMNVSTLELGDSALYLCASSLDRMNTEAFFGQGTRLTVV.

This clonotype was counted only a few times. The gene calls are TRBV5-1 and TRBJ2-5; D may correspond to TRBD1 or TRBD2 (5 bases each). CDR1 SGHRS and CDR2 YFSETQ come from the germline V gene. Trimming cost V 4 bases and J 5 bases, with 15 bases left between them. The CDR3 has 14 amino acids. CDR3 loop: CASSPGPGTETQYF. CDR3 DNA: TGCGCCAGCAGCCCGGGACCGGGGACGGAGACCCAGTACTTC.

V usage is TRBV5-1 and J usage is TRBJ2-3; TRBD2 matches at 8 bases. V gave up 0 bases and J gave up 4 bases; unmatched junction bases: 4. Germline loops: CDR1 SGHRS, CDR2 YFSETQ. The CDR3 totals 15 residues. This CDR3 reads CASSLALAGADTQYF. The CDR3 nucleotides read TGCGCCAGCAGCTTGGCCCTAGCGGGCGCAGATACGCAGTATTTT.

This clonotype was counted between two and nine times. The chain links TRBV25-1 to TRBJ2-3, with D possibly matching TRBD2 (6 bases). Trimming shortened V by 3 bases and J by 2 bases, and 9 bases separated the two germline ends. Germline CDR1 reads MGHDK; CDR2 reads SYGVNS. This CDR3 is built from 14 residues. In DNA, the CDR3 is TGTGCCAGCAGTGACCGGGGGACCACAGATACGCAGTATTTT. Translation gives CASSDRGTTDTQYF. The variable domain in full, with the rest retrieved from reference TRBV25-1 and TRBJ2-3, is EADIYQTPRYLVIGTGKKITLECSQTMGHDKMYWYQQDPGMELHLIHYSYGVNSTEKGDLSSESTVSRIRTEHFPLTLESARPSHTSQYLCASSDRGTTDTQYFGPGTRLTVL.

The V gene is TRBV7-9, the J gene TRBJ2-7, with a weak D call TRBD2 (6 bases). The V and J ends lost 2 bases and 8 bases respectively, with 13 bases between them. Germline V CDR1 and CDR2: SEHNR, FQNEAQ (reference sequence). The CDR3 spans 13 residues. This CDR3 reads CASSLPRGGKQYV. As DNA, the CDR3 is TGTGCCAGCAGCTTACCTCGTGGGGGGAAGCAGTACGTC.

The rearrangement links TRBV7-9 to TRBJ2-7, with 7 nucleotides matching TRBD1. The CDR3 loop spans 14 amino acids. Germline V gives CDR1 SEHNR, CDR2 FQNEAQ (reference sequence). Trimming cost V 5 bases and J 2 bases; bases outside gene matches: 6. The CDR3 DNA reads TGTGCCAGCAGCCTCACAGGGGTGCCCTACGAGCAGTACTTC. Protein sequence: CASSLTGVPYEQYF.

In this sample, this clonotype turned up a few times. The V and J genes are TRBV29-1 and TRBJ2-5, with 7 nucleotides matching TRBD2. CDR3 length equals 16 residues. V shed 1 base, J shed 4 bases, and the junction held 12 bases outside the gene matches. CDR1 is SQVTM, CDR2 ANQGSEA, per germline. The CDR3 spells CSVEVQRGEVGETQYF. CDR3 nucleotide sequence: TGCAGCGTTGAAGTCCAGCGGGGCGAAGTAGGAGAGACCCAGTACTTC.